This T cell receptor (beta chain) was identified during a study of shared clonotypes between healthy human individuals. CD45RO-negative, CCR7-selected cells formed the naive CD8 fraction, which excluded terminally differentiated effector memory CD45RA+ cells. Data came from immunoSEQ multiplex PCR; TCRdb stores just in-frame clones and leaves some out. The table shows some 1,900,000 clones, with about 95% occurring only once. The trim removed 0 bases at V and 4 bases at J, leaving 8 bases unmatched. Germline CDR1 and CDR2: LGHNA and YSLEER. The CDR3 contains 17 residues. The chain carries TRBV4-3 and TRBJ2-2; the match to TRBD1 covers 7 bases. The receptor was derived from a man between 18 and 29 years old in good health. The specimen was naive CD8+ T cells sorted from blood. Here the CDR3 DNA reads TGCGCCAGCAGCCAAGAGGGACAGTTCGCGGGCACCGGGGAGCTGTTTTTT. Translation: CASSQEGQFAGTGELFF.